This T cell receptor beta chain was profiled in a study of esophageal squamous cell carcinoma under preoperative chemotherapy (dated by TCRdb to the late 2010s). With respect to the entire study: Both tumor-infiltrating lymphocytes and peripheral blood T cells had their TCR repertoires profiled in the study. Repertoires from samples taken before paclitaxel-nedaplatin therapy were compared with repertoires from samples taken after paclitaxel-nedaplatin therapy. Roughly 5 patients with primary esophageal squamous cell carcinoma were included in the cohort. The study examined the effect of paclitaxel-nedaplatin chemotherapy on T-cell receptor repertoires in patients with esophageal squamous cell carcinoma.

Counted from cysteine to phenylalanine, this CDR3 has 13 amino acids. The CDR3 DNA has 39 bases and is translated from base 1. V sheds 2 bases and J sheds 4 bases, leaving 6 bases between their ends. The library came from PCR. Sequencing was carried out with a HiSeq X Ten. High-throughput sequencing was used to characterize TCR repertoires. TCRdb cleaned the public reads at Q25 with fastp, built clones with MiXCR and kept in-frame beta chains. Every distinct CDR3 protein forms one entry, paired with its most common genes and DNA. Here the sample has approximately 16,000 distinct CDR3 sequences; 48% occur a single time. Over 25% of the sample is in the top ten clones. There are a few counts of this clonotype. No cognate antigen has been identified for it. The input lacks base qualities; no much larger clone sits a single base away. Explained via the paper, the time point label denotes: before preoperative PTX-NDP chemotherapy. Before surgery, patients were given paclitaxel-nedaplatin as preoperative chemotherapy.

The study at large found these results: Immediate and substantial changes in clonotype frequency were induced by paclitaxel-nedaplatin therapy, and contraction rather than amplification was more likely to be observed among abundant clones. Tumor-infiltrating lymphocytes after treatment appeared to come partly from peripheral T cells migrating into the tumor, rather than solely from local clonal changes. TCR diversity increased significantly in peripheral T cells after chemotherapy, but not in tumor-infiltrating lymphocytes. Only a handful of patients with esophageal squamous cell carcinoma were analyzed, making for a small cohort.

The clonotype was recovered from a human donor with esophageal squamous cell carcinoma. The donor label of this sample is uncertain. The sample was taken from a patient given preoperative chemotherapy. The chain was built from TRBV12-3 or TRBV12-4 and TRBJ2-1; the D gene is not confidently resolved. The sequenced DNA is TGTGCCAGCAGTTTATCTCTTTACAATGAGCAGTTCTTC. Its coded protein is CASSLSLYNEQFF.